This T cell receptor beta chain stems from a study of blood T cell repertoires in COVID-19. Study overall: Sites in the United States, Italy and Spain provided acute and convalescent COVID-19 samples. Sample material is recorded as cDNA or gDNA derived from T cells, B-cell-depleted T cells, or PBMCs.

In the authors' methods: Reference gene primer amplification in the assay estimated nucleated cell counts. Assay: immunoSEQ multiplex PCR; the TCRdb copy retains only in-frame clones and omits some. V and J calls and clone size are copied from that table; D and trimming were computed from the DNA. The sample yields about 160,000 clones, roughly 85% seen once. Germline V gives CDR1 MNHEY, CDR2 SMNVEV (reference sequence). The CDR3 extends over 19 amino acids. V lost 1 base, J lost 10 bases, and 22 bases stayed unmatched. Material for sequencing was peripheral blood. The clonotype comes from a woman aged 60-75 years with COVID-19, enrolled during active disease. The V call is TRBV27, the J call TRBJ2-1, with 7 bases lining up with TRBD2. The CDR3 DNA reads TGTGCCAGCAGTTTATTGGGGCAGACTGGGGTGTTTTTGGGGGGGGAGCAGTTCTTC. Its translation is CASSLLGQTGVFLGGEQFF.